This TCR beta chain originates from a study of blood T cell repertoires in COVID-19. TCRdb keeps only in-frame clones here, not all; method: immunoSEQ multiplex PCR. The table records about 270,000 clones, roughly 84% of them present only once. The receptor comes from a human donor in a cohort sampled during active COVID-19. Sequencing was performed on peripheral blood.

Here the CDR3 reads CASCPPEAINEQFF. CDR3 sequence (DNA): TGTGCCAGCTGCCCTCCAGAGGCCATAAATGAGCAGTTCTTC. The chain recombines TRBV11-1 with TRBJ2-1; D gene ambiguous. CDR3 size: 14 residues. With 8 bases removed from V and 7 bases from J, the gap between germline ends came to 18 bases. In germline, CDR1 is SGHAT, CDR2 FQDESV (reference sequence).